The present T cell receptor beta chain was sequenced within a study of T cell responses to AZD1222 COVID-19 vaccine. Using immunoSEQ multiplex PCR, the repertoire was profiled, and TCRdb retains in-frame clones only, with some absent. The table shows 100,000 to 150,000 clones, with 88% occurring only once. V lost 5 bases to trimming and J lost 3 bases, with 14 bases between them. Germline V gene sequence: CDR1 SGHVS, CDR2 FNYEAQ. The CDR3 spans 15 residues. The source of this sequence is an adult in good health. The sample consisted of peripheral blood, taken on day 0 of AZD1222 vaccination. V usage is TRBV7-6 and J usage is TRBJ1-5; D call uncertain. The CDR3 bases are TGTGCCAGCAGCCTCCAGATGGGCTTCAATCAGCCCCAGCATTTT. Protein sequence: CASSLQMGFNQPQHF.